Detailed here is one T cell receptor beta chain. This CDR3 is 16 amino acids long. CDR1 is SGHNT, CDR2 YENEEA, per germline. J was trimmed by 4 bases and V by 5 bases; bases with no gene match: 8. This entry is derived from a study of radiation and T cells in renal cell carcinoma. Measured with immunoSEQ multiplex PCR; TCRdb has only the in-frame clones, and not every one. Among roughly 80,000 clones listed, approximately 83% were seen once. Noted time point: blood 2 weeks post-SBRT. This sample's treatment: 15 Gy SBRT to primary tumor, nephrectomy 4 weeks later. This renal cell carcinoma was of the clear cell type.

The rearrangement uses TRBV11-3 and TRBJ2-1; 10 bases match TRBD2. Sequenced here: blood, sampled from a patient whose treatment included radiotherapy and nephrectomy. This TCR came from a woman in her fifties or sixties with renal cell carcinoma. The CDR3 DNA reads TGTGCCAGCAGCCCCCCGACTAGCGGGCGATACAATGAGCAGTTCTTC. Translation gives CASSPPTSGRYNEQFF.